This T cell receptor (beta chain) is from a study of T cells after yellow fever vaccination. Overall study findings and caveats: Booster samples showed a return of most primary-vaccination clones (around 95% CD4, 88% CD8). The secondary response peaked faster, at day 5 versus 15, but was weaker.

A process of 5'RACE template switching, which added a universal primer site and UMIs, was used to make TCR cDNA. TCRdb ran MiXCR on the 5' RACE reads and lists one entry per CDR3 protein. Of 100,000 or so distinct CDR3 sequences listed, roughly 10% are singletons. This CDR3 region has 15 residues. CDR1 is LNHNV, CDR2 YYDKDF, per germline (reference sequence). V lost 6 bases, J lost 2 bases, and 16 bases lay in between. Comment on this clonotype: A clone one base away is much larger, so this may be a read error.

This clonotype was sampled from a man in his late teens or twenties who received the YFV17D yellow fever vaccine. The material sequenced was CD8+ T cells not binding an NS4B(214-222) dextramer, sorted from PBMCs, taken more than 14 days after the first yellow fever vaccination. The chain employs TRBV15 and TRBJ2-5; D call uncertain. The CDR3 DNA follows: TGTGCCACCAGAAGCGAGATATCCCCACAAGAGACCCAGTACTTC. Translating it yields CATRSEISPQETQYF.